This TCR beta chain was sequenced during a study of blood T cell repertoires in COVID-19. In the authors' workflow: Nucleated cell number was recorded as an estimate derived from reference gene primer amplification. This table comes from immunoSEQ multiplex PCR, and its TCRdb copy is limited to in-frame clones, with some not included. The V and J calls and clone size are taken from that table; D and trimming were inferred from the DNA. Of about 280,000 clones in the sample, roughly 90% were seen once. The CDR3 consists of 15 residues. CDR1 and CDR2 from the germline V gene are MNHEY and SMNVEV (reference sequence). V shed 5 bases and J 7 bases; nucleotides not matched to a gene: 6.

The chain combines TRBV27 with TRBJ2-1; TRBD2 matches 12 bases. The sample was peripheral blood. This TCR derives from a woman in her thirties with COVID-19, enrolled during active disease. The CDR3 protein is CASSLRLAGVNEQFF. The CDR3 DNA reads TGTGCCAGCAGTCTCCGACTAGCGGGAGTGAATGAGCAGTTCTTC.